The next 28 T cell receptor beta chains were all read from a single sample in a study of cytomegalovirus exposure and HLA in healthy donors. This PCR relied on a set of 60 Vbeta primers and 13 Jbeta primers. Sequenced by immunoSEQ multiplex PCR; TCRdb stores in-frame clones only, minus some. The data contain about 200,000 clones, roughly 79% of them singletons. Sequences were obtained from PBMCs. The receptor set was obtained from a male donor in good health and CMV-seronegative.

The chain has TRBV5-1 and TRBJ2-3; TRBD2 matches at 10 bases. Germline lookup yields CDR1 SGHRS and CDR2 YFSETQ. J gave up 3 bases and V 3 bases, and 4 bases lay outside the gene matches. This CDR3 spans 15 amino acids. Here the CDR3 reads CASSSGLALTDTQYF. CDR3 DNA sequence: TGCGCCAGCAGCTCGGGACTAGCGTTGACAGATACGCAGTATTTT.

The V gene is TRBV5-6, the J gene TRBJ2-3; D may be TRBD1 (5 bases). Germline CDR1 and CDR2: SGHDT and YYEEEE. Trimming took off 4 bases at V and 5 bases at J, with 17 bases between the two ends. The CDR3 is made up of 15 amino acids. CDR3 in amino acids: CASSHQGKGGDTQYF. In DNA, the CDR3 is TGTGCCAGCAGCCACCAGGGAAAGGGCGGAGATACGCAGTATTTT.

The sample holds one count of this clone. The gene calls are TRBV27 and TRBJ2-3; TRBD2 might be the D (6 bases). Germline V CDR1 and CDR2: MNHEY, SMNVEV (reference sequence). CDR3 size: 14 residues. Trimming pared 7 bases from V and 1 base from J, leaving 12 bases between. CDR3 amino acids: CASTKGGGTDTQYF. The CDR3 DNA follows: TGTGCCAGCACTAAAGGCGGGGGCACAGATACGCAGTATTTT.

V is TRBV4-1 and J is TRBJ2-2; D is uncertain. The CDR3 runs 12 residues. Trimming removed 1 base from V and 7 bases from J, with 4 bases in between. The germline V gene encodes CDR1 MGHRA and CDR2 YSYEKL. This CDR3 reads CASSQVGGELFF. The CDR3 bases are TGCGCCAGCAGCCAAGTCGGCGGGGAGCTGTTTTTT.

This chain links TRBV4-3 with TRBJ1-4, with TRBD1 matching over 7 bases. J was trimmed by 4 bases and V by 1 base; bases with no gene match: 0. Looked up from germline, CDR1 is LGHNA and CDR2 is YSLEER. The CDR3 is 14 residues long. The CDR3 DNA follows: TGCGCCAGCAGCCAAGGACAGGGTAATGAAAAACTGTTTTTT. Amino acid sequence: CASSQGQGNEKLFF.

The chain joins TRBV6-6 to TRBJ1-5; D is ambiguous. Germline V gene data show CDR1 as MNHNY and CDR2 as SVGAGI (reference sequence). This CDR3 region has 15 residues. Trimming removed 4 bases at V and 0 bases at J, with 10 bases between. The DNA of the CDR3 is TGTGCCAGCAGTTTTACAGAGTATAGCAATCAGCCCCAGCATTTT. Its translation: CASSFTEYSNQPQHF.

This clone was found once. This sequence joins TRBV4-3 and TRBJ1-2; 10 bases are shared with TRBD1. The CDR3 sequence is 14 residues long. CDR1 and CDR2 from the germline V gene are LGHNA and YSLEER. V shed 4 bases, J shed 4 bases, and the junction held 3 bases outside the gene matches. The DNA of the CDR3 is TGCGCCAGCAGCCCCTGGACAGGGGGCTATGGCTACACCTTC. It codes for CASSPWTGGYGYTF.

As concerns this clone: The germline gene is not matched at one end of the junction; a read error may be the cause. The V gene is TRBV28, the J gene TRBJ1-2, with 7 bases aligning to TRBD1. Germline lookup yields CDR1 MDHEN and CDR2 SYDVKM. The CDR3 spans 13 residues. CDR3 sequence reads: CASRLSTGVGYTF. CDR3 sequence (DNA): TGTGCCAGCAGATTATCAACAGGGGTCGGCTACACCTTC.

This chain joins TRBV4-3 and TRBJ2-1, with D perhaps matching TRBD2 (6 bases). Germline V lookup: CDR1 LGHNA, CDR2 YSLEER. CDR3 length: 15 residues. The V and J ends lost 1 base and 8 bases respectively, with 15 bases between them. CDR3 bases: TGCGCCAGCAGCCAAGGTAGGGACTCGACGCATGAGCAGTTCTTC. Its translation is CASSQGRDSTHEQFF.

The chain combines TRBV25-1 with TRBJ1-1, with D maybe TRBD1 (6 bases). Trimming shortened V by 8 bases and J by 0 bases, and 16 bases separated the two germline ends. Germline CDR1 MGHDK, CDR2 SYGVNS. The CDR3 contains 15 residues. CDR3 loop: CASGREGGMNTEAFF. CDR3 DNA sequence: TGTGCCAGCGGCCGGGAGGGGGGAATGAACACTGAAGCTTTCTTT. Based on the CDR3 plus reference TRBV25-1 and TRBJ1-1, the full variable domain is EADIYQTPRYLVIGTGKKITLECSQTMGHDKMYWYQQDPGMELHLIHYSYGVNSTEKGDLSSESTVSRIRTEHFPLTLESARPSHTSQYLCASGREGGMNTEAFFGQGTRLTVV.

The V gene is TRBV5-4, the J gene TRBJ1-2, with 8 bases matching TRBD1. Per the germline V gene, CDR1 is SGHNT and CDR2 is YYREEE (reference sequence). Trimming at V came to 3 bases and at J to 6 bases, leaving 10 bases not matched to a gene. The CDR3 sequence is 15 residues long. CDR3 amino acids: CASSSDSTGADGYTF. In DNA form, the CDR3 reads TGTGCCAGCAGCTCAGACTCGACAGGGGCCGATGGCTACACCTTC.

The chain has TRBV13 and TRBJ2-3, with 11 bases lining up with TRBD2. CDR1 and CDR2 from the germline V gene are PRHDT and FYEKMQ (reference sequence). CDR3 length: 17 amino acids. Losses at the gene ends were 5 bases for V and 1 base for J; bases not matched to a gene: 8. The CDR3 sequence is CASSTLTSGARTDTQYF. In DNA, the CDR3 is TGTGCCAGCAGCACCTTGACTAGCGGGGCACGCACAGATACGCAGTATTTT.

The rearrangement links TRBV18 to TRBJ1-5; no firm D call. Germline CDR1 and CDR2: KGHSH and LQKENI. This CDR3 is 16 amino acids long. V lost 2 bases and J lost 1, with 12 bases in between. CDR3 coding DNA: TGTGCCAGCTCACCAATTGGTCGCAGGAGCAATCAGCCCCAGCATTTT. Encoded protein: CASSPIGRRSNQPQHF.

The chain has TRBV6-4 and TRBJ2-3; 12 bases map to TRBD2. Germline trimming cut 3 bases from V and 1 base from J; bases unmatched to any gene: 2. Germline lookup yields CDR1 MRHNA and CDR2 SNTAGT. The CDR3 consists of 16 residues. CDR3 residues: CASSDLAGGGTDTQYF. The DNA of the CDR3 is TGTGCCAGCAGTGATCTAGCGGGGGGGGGCACAGATACGCAGTATTTT.

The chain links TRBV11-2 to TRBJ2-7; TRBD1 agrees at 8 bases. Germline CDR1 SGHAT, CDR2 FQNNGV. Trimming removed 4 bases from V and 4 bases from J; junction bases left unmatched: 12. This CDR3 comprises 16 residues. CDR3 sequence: CASSSFPATGAYEQYF. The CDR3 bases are TGTGCCAGCAGCTCATTCCCCGCGACAGGGGCTTACGAGCAGTACTTC.

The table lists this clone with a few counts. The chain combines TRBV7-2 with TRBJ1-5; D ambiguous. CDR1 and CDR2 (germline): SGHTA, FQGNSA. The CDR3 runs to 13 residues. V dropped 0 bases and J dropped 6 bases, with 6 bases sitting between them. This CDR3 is CASSLARAQPQHF. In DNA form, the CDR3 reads TGTGCCAGCAGCTTAGCTAGAGCTCAGCCCCAGCATTTT. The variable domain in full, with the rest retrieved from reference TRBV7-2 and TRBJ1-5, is GAGVSQSPSNKVTEKGKDVELRCDPISGHTALYWYRQSLGQGLEFLIYFQGNSAPDKSGLPSDRFSAERTGGSVSTLTIQRTQQEDSAVYLCASSLARAQPQHFGDGTRLSIL.

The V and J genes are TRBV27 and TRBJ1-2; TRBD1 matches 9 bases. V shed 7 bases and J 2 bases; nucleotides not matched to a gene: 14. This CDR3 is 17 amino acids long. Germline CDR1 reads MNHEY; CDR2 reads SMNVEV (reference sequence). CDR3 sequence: CASTLTGQGYPNYGYTF. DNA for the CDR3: TGTGCCAGCACCTTAACAGGACAGGGGTACCCGAACTATGGCTACACCTTC.

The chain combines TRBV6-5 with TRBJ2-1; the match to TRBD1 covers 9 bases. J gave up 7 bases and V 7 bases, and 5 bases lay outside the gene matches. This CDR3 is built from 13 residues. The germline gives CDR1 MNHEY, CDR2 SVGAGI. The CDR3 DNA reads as TGTGCCAGCATCGACAGGGGGAAAAATGAGCAGTTCTTC. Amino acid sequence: CASIDRGKNEQFF.

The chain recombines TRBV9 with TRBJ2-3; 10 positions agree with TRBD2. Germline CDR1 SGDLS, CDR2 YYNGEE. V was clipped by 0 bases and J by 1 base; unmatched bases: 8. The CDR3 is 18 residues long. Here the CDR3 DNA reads TGTGCCAGCAGCGTAGACCCAGCGGGAGGGCGGGGCACAGATACGCAGTATTTT. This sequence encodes CASSVDPAGGRGTDTQYF.

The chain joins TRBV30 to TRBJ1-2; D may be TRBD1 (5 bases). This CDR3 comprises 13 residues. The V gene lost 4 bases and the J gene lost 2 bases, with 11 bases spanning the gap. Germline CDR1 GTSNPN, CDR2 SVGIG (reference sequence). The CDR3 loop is CAWNPGVNYGYTF. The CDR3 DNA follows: TGTGCCTGGAACCCGGGGGTAAACTATGGCTACACCTTC.

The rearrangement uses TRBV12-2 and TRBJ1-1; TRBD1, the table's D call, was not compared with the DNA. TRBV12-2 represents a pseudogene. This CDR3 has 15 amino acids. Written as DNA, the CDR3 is TGTGCAAGTCGCTTAGTACAGGGTCCGTGGGCTGAAGCTTTCTTT. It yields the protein CASRLVQGPWAEAFF.

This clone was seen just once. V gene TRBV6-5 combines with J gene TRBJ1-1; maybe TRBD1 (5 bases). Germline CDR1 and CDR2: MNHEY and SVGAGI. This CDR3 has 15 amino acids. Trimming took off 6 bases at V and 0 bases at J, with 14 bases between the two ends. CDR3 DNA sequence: TGTGCCAGCAGCGATAACTCAGGGATGAACACTGAAGCTTTCTTT. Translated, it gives CASSDNSGMNTEAFF.

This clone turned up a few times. The CDR3 nucleotides read TGTGCCAGCAATACGGGACTACTAACAGTTAACTACGAGCAGTACTTC. Protein sequence: CASNTGLLTVNYEQYF. The chain joins TRBV28 to TRBJ2-7; 7 nucleotides agree with TRBD2. CDR1 and CDR2 from the germline V gene are MDHEN and SYDVKM. Trimming took 7 bases from V and 3 from J; bases not matched to a gene: 15. The CDR3 length is 16 residues.

The CDR3 sequence: CASSERGGSYEQYF. DNA for the CDR3: TGTGCCAGCAGCGAGCGGGGGGGCTCCTACGAGCAGTACTTC. The rearrangement joins TRBV9 to TRBJ2-7; TRBD2 aligns across 10 bases. V was pared by 3 bases and J by 0 bases, with 0 bases of the junction left unmatched. Germline V gene sequence: CDR1 SGDLS, CDR2 YYNGEE. The CDR3 is 14 amino acids.

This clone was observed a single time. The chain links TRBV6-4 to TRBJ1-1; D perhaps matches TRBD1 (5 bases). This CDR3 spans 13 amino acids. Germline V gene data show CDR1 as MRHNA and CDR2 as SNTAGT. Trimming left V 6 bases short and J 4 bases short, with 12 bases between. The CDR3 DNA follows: TGTGCCAGCAGCCGGACAAGGAGCACTGAAGCTTTCTTT. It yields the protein CASSRTRSTEAFF.

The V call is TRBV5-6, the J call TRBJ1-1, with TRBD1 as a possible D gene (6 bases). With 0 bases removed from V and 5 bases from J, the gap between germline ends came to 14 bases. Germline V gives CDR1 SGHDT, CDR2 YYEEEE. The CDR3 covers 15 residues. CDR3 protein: CASSLVPGVQTEAFF. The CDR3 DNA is TGTGCCAGCAGCTTGGTTCCAGGGGTTCAGACTGAAGCTTTCTTT.

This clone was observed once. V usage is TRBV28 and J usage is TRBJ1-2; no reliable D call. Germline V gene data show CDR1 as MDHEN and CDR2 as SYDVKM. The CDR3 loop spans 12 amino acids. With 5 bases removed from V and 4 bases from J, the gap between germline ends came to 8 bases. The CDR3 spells CASSGRRYGYTF. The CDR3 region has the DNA TGTGCCAGCAGTGGCAGGCGCTATGGCTACACCTTC.

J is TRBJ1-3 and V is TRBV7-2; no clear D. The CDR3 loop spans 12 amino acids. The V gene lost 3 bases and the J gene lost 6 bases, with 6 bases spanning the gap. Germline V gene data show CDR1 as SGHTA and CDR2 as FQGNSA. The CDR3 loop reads CASSLLVNTIYF. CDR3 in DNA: TGTGCCAGCAGCTTGCTAGTAAACACCATATATTTT.